This is a list of T cell receptor beta chains from one sample in a study of molecular identifiers for immune sequencing clone quantification. TCRdb recomputed calls from the PCR reads with MiXCR, one row per CDR3 protein. The sample has about 510,000 distinct CDR3 sequences, over 20% seen once. The source material was naive CD8+ T cells from blood, with Jurkat cell RNA spiked in. These TCRs come from a human donor in good health. Some libraries in this study had Jurkat cell RNA spiked in. CDR3s include the opening cysteine and the closing phenylalanine or tryptophan. D genes are given only for firm matches. Not every row has a clone size; where given, it reads once, few, many or a size class.

v_call	d_call	clone_size	j_call	cdr3_nt	cdr3_aa
TRBV28	NA	many	TRBJ1-1	TGTGCCAGCAGTTTCCCCAGATCGGGGGGATCCACTGAAGCTTTCTTT	CASSFPRSGGSTEAFF
TRBV7-6	NA	NA	TRBJ1-5	TGTGCCAGCAGCTTACGGGGGGGATTTGGCAATCAGCCCCAGCATTTT	CASSLRGGFGNQPQHF
TRBV3-1	NA	NA	TRBJ2-5	TGTGCCAGCAGCCCCGTCTGGGGGCAAGAGACCCAGTACTTC	CASSPVWGQETQYF
TRBV2	TRBD1	few	TRBJ1-5	TGTGCCAGCAGTGGGGGACAGGGGGCTCAGCCCCAGCATTTT	CASSGGQGAQPQHF
TRBV6-6	TRBD2	many	TRBJ2-3	TGTGCCAGCAGTTACTACATGACTAGCGGCACAGATACGCAGTATTTT	CASSYYMTSGTDTQYF
TRBV29-1	NA	few	TRBJ2-7	TGCAGCGTTGAAGATTGGGGGGACTCCTACGAGCAGTACTTC	CSVEDWGDSYEQYF
TRBV27	NA	NA	TRBJ1-1	TGTGCCAGCAGTGAATTAGACAGAAACACTGAAGCTTTCTTT	CASSELDRNTEAFF
TRBV29-1	TRBD1	many	TRBJ1-5	TGCAGCGTTGAAAGACAGGGGAGCAATCAGCCCCAGCATTTT	CSVERQGSNQPQHF
TRBV7-2	NA	many	TRBJ2-3	TGTGCCAGCAGCTTCCCCAGACAGTTCCAAGGCACAGATACGCAGTATTTT	CASSFPRQFQGTDTQYF
TRBV7-9	NA	few	TRBJ2-7	TGTGCCAGCAGTTCGACTCTAACGGGACACTTCTCCTACGAGCAGTACTTC	CASSSTLTGHFSYEQYF
TRBV20-1	TRBD2	NA	TRBJ2-1	TGCAGTGCCTCGAGCCGTCCTAGCGGGTTTCATGAGCAGTTCTTC	CSASSRPSGFHEQFF
TRBV9	NA	NA	TRBJ2-7	TGTGCCAGCAGCGTAGACGGACGGGTGGACGAGCAGTACTTC	CASSVDGRVDEQYF
TRBV7-2	NA	many	TRBJ1-1	TGTGCCAGCAGCGCCCCGCAGGGGCAAGTCACTGAAGCTTTCTTT	CASSAPQGQVTEAFF
TRBV7-6	NA	few	TRBJ2-7	TGTGCCAGCAGCCCCTCATTGAGCGCTGGCGAGCAGTACTTC	CASSPSLSAGEQYF
TRBV7-9	TRBD1	few	TRBJ2-7	TGTGCCAGCAGCCCGCCCGCCAGGGGGAGTACCGAGCAGTACTTC	CASSPPARGSTEQYF
TRBV14	NA	few	TRBJ1-1	TGTGCCAGCAGCCAATGGGGTCTGGGGACTGAAGCTTTCTTT	CASSQWGLGTEAFF
TRBV6-1	NA	few	TRBJ2-7	TGTGCCAGCAGTGAAGGGGTGGGGGCCTACGAGCAGTACTTC	CASSEGVGAYEQYF
TRBV6-2/TRBV6-3	NA	few	TRBJ2-7	TGTGCCAGCAGCTACGGGGGAACTTACTACGAGCAGTACTTC	CASSYGGTYYEQYF
TRBV5-3	TRBD2	once	TRBJ2-7	TGTGCCAGCAGCCACTCTAGCGGGGGCTACGAGCAGTACTTC	CASSHSSGGYEQYF
TRBV20-1	NA	NA	TRBJ2-3	TGCAGTGCTAGACTGTCTAGCACAGATACGCAGTATTTT	CSARLSSTDTQYF
TRBV19	NA	NA	TRBJ2-1	TGTGCCAGTGGGACATCCACAGGTCCCTCCTACAATGAGCAGTTCTTC	CASGTSTGPSYNEQFF
TRBV19	NA	few	TRBJ1-1	TGTGCCAGTAGTATCGGATTTAACACTGAAGCTTTCTTT	CASSIGFNTEAFF
TRBV13	TRBD1	few	TRBJ2-7	TGTGCCAGCAGCCCGAAAGGACAGGGGGCCTACGAGCAGTACTTC	CASSPKGQGAYEQYF
TRBV2	NA	many	TRBJ2-2	TGTGCCAGCAGGGCACCACGAAACACCGGGGAGCTGTTTTTT	CASRAPRNTGELFF
TRBV4-1	TRBD2	many	TRBJ2-3	TGCGCCAGCAGCCATCCCCCCGGCGGGGGGTACGATACGCAGTATTTT	CASSHPPGGGYDTQYF
TRBV4-1	TRBD2	many	TRBJ2-1	TGCGCCAGCAGCCATGCTCCTGGCGGGGGGCAAGGGCAGTTCTTC	CASSHAPGGGQGQFF
TRBV29-1	TRBD1	many	TRBJ2-1	TGCAGCGTTCCAGGACAGGGCAGAAGTGAGCAGTTCTTC	CSVPGQGRSEQFF
TRBV5-1	TRBD2	NA	TRBJ2-7	TGCGCCAGCAGCTTGGAGGAGCGGGGGTCTTTCTACGAGCAGTACTTC	CASSLEERGSFYEQYF
TRBV11-2	NA	NA	TRBJ2-2	TGTGCCAGCAGCTTACCCTGGGACGCCACCGGGGAGCTGTTTTTT	CASSLPWDATGELFF
TRBV19	NA	few	TRBJ1-2	TGTGCCAGTTCCCAGGGTCGGGGCTACACCTTC	CASSQGRGYTF
TRBV4-3	TRBD1	NA	TRBJ1-1	TGCGCCAGCACCCAAGGAACGGGACAGGGAAACACTGAAGCTTTCTTT	CASTQGTGQGNTEAFF
TRBV20-1	TRBD2	many	TRBJ2-3	TGCAGTGCTGGACACCTAGCGGCACCTAGCACAGATACGCAGTATTTT	CSAGHLAAPSTDTQYF
TRBV7-3	NA	few	TRBJ2-3	TGTGCCAGCAGCCCCAGGCGGGACCCCACAGATACGCAGTATTTT	CASSPRRDPTDTQYF
TRBV28	TRBD1	NA	TRBJ2-7	TGTGCCAGCAGTTCGGGACAGGGGAGGGCGGAGCAGTACTTC	CASSSGQGRAEQYF
TRBV29-1	TRBD2	many	TRBJ2-7	TGCAGCGCCCGGGACTATTCATTCGAGCAGTACTTC	CSARDYSFEQYF
TRBV15	TRBD1	many	TRBJ2-3	TGTGCCACCAGCAGAGTTCCGGGACAGGGGACCGCTTTTGAAAATACGCAGTATTTT	CATSRVPGQGTAFENTQYF
TRBV6-2/TRBV6-3	NA	NA	TRBJ2-2	TGTGCCAGCAGGACCAATTATCGGGACACCGGGGAGCTGTTTTTT	CASRTNYRDTGELFF
TRBV4-2	NA	many	TRBJ2-3	TGTGCCAGCAGCCACCTGTATCCAGCAGATACGCAGTATTTT	CASSHLYPADTQYF
TRBV19	TRBD2	NA	TRBJ2-6	TGTGCCAGTAGTACCCCGTGGGAGGGAAAGGCTGGGGCCAACGTCCTGACTTTC	CASSTPWEGKAGANVLTF
TRBV11-2	NA	NA	TRBJ1-1	TGTGCCAGCAGCTCCGACGGGGACATCCGGAACACTGAAGCTTTCTTT	CASSSDGDIRNTEAFF
TRBV2	TRBD1	NA	TRBJ2-5	TGTGCCAGCATCATCGGACAGGGCGGAGAGACCCAGTACTTC	CASIIGQGGETQYF
TRBV24-1	NA	NA	TRBJ1-5	TGTGCCACCAGTCTGGACCGCGGGGGACCCCAGCATTTT	CATSLDRGGPQHF
TRBV12-5	NA	NA	TRBJ2-5	TGTGCTAGTGGTTTGGAGATGAGGTTGGGTGGATATACAGAGACCCAGTACTTC	CASGLEMRLGGYTETQYF
TRBV27	TRBD1	NA	TRBJ2-7	TGTGCCAGCACCTCCGGGACAGTCTCCTACGAGCATTACTTC	CASTSGTVSYEHYF
TRBV5-8	NA	many	TRBJ2-7	TGTGCCAGCAGCTTGGATTCGCAGCTCTCCTACGAGCAGTACTTC	CASSLDSQLSYEQYF
TRBV11-3	NA	many	TRBJ2-5	TGTGCCAGCAGCTTAGGTATAGGTAGCGAGAGTCAAGAGACCCAGTACTTC	CASSLGIGSESQETQYF
TRBV12-5	TRBD1	few	TRBJ2-3	TGTGCTAGTGGTTTTGACAGGGCCGGGGCCACAGATACGCAGTATTTT	CASGFDRAGATDTQYF
TRBV6-5	TRBD2	few	TRBJ2-7	TGTGCCAGCAGTTACTCCAGCGGGAGGCCCTACGAGCAGTACTTC	CASSYSSGRPYEQYF